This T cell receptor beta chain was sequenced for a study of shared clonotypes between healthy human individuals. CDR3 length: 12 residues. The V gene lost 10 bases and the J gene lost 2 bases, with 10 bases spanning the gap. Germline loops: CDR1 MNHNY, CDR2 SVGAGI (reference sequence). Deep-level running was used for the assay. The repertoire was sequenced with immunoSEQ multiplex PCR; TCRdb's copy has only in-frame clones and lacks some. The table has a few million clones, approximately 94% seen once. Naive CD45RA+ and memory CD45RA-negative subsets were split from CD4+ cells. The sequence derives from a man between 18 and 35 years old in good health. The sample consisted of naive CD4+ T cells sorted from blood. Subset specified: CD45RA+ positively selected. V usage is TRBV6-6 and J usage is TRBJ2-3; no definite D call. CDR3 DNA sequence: TGTGCCACCGAGACAAACACAGATACGCAGTATTTT. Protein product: CATETNTDTQYF.